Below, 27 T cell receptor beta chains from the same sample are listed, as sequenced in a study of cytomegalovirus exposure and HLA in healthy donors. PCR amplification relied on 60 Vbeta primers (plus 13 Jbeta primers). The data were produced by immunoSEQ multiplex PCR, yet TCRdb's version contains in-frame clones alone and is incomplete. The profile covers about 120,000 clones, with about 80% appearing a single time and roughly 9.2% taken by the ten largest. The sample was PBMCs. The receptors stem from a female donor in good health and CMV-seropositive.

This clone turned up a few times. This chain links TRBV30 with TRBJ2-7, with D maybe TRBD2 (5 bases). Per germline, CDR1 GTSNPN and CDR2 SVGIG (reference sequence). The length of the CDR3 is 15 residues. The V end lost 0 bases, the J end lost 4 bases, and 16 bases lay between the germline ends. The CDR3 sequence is CAWSVLQARGYEQYF. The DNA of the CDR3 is TGTGCCTGGAGTGTACTCCAGGCTAGAGGGTACGAGCAGTACTTC.

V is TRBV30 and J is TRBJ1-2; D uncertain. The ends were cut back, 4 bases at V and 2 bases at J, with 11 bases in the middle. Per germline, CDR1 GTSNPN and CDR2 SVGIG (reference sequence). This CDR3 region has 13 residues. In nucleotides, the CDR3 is TGTGCCTGGAAGGCGGCAGCGAACTATGGCTACACCTTC. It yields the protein CAWKAAANYGYTF.

Here the CDR3 reads CASSERGPSTDTQYF. DNA for the CDR3: TGTGCCAGCAGTGAGCGGGGGCCTAGCACAGATACGCAGTATTTT. V and J are TRBV7-2 and TRBJ2-3; TRBD2 matches at 8 bases. Germline CDR1 reads SGHTA; CDR2 reads FQGNSA. The CDR3 is made up of 15 amino acids. J was trimmed by 0 bases and V by 6 bases; bases with no gene match: 5.

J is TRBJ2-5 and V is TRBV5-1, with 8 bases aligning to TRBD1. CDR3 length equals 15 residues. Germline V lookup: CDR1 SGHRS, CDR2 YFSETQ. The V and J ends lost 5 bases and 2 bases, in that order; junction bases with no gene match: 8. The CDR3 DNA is TGCGCCAGCAGGGTTTCGGGACAGGTACAAGAGACCCAGTACTTC. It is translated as CASRVSGQVQETQYF.

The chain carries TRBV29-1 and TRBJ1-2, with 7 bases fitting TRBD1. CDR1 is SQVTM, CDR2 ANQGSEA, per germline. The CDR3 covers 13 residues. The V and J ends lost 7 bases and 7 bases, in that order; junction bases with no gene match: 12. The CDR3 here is CSAGREGARGYTF. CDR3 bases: TGCAGCGCTGGGCGGGAGGGGGCGCGTGGCTACACCTTC. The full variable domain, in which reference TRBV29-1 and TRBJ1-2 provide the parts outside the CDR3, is SAVISQKPSRDICQRGTSLTIQCQVDSQVTMMFWYRQQPGQSLTLIATANQGSEATYESGFVIDKFPISRPNLTFSTLTVSNMSPEDSSIYLCSAGREGARGYTFGSGTRLTVV.

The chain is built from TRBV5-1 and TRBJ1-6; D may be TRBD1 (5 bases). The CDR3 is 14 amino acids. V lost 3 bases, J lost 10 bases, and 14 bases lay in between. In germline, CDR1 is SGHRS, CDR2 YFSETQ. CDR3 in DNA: TGCGCCAGCAGCTCGTCAGGGAAGGGCTCACCCCTCCACTTT. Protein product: CASSSSGKGSPLHF.

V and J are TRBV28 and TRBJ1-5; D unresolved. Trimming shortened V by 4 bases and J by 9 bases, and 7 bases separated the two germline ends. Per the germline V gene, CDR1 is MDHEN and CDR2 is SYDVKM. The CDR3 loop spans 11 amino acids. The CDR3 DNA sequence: TGTGCCAGCAGTTCTGAGGTGCCCCAGCATTTT. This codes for CASSSEVPQHF.

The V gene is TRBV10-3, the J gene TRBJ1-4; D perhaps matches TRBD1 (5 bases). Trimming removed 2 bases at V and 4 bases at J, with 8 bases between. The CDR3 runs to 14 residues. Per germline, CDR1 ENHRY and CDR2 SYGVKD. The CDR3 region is CAISEARGNEKLFF. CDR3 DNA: TGTGCCATCAGTGAGGCTAGGGGTAATGAAAAACTGTTTTTT.

CDR3 DNA: TGCGCCAGCAGTGTGGGGGGGCGAGGTTCACCCCTCCACTTT. Its protein is CASSVGGRGSPLHF. V is TRBV10-1 and J is TRBJ1-6, with TRBD1 as a possible D gene (6 bases). Germline V lookup: CDR1 WNHNN, CDR2 SYGVQD (reference sequence). V was trimmed by 4 bases and J by 9 bases, leaving 13 bases between them. The CDR3 is 14 residues long.

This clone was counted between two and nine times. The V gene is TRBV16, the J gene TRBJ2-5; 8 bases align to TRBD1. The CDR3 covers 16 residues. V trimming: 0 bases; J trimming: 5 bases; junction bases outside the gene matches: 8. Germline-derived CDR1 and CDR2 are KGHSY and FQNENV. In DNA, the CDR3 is TGTGCCAGCAGCCAATCGCGCAGGGGGCGGATGGAGACCCAGTACTTC. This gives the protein CASSQSRRGRMETQYF.

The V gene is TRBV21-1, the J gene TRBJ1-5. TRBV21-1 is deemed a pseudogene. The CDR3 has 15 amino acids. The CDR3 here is CASSGGENSNQPQHF. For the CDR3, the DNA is TGTGCCAGTTCCGGGGGGGAAAATAGCAATCAGCCCCAGCATTTT.

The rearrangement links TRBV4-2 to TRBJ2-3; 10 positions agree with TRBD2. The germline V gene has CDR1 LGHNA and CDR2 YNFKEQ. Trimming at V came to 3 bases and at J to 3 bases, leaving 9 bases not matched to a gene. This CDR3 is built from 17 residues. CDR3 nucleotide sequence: TGTGCCAGCAGCCAGCCCCCCAGCGGGGGGGGGACAGATACGCAGTATTTT. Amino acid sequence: CASSQPPSGGGTDTQYF.

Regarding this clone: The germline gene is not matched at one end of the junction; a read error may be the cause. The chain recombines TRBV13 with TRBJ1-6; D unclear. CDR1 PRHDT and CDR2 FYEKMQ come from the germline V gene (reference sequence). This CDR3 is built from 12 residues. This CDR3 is CASSFYDSPLHF. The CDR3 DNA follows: TGTGCCAGCAGCTTCTATGATTCACCCCTCCACTTT.

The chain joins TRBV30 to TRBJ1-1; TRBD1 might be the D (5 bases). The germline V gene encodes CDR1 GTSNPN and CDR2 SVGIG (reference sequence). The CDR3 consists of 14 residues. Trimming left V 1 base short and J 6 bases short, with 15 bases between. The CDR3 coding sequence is TGTGCCTGGAGTGGACAGCCGGGGGATGCTGAAGCTTTCTTT. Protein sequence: CAWSGQPGDAEAFF.

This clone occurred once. The CDR3 here is CASTFSSNNSPLHF. The CDR3, as DNA: TGTGCCAGCACCTTTAGCAGCAATAATTCACCCCTCCACTTT. V usage is TRBV11-2 and J usage is TRBJ1-6, with D hard to call. The CDR3 consists of 14 residues. Between the trimmed V and J ends, which lost 7 bases and 5 bases, there was a span of 12 bases. Germline CDR1 SGHAT, CDR2 FQNNGV.

In DNA, the CDR3 is TGTGCCAGCAGCCGCAATGTACAGGGGGAATACTATGGCTACACCTTC. Its translation: CASSRNVQGEYYGYTF. The V gene is TRBV4-2, the J gene TRBJ1-2; 8 bases map to TRBD1. V was pared by 4 bases and J by 3 bases, with 10 bases of the junction left unmatched. Germline assignment: CDR1 LGHNA and CDR2 YNFKEQ. This CDR3 spans 16 amino acids.

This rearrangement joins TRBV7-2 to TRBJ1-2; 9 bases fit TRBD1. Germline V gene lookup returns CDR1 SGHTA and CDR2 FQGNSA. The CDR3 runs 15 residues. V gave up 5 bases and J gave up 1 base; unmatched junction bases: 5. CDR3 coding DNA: TGTGCCAGCAGCGTACAGGGGGCTAGTAACTATGGCTACACCTTC. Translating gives CASSVQGASNYGYTF.

The CDR3: CASSQGPYEQYF. The CDR3 DNA reads TGTGCCAGCAGCCAAGGGCCCTACGAGCAGTACTTC. This chain joins TRBV4-2 and TRBJ2-7; D is unresolved. The CDR3 length is 12 residues. Trimming removed 1 base at V and 2 bases at J, with 3 bases between. Germline V gene sequence: CDR1 LGHNA, CDR2 YNFKEQ.

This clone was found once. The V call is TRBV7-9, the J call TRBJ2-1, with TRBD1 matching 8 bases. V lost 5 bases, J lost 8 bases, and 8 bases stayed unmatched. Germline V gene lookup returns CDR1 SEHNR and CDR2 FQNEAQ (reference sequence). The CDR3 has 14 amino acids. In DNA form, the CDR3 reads TGTGCCAGCAGCAACCAGGGGGCCCGCGATGAGCAGTTCTTC. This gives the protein CASSNQGARDEQFF.

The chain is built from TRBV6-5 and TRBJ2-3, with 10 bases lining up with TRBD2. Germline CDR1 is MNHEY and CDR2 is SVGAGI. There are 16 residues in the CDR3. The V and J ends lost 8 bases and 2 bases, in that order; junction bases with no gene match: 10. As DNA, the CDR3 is TGTGCCAGCGGCTACTCGAGCGGGGGGGTCACAGATACGCAGTATTTT. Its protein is CASGYSSGGVTDTQYF.

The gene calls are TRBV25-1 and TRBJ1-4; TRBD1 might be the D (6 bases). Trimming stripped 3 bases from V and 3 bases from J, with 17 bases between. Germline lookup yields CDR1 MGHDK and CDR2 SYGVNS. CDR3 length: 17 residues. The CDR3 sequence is CASSESGTIQSNEKLFF. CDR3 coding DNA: TGTGCCAGCAGTGAGTCCGGGACAATTCAATCTAATGAAAAACTGTTTTTT.

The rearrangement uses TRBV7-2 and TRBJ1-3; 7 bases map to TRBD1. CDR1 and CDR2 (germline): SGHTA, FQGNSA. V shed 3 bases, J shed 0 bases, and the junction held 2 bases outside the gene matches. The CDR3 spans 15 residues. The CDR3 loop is CASSFWTGSGNTIYF. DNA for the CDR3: TGTGCCAGCAGCTTCTGGACAGGCTCTGGAAACACCATATATTTT.

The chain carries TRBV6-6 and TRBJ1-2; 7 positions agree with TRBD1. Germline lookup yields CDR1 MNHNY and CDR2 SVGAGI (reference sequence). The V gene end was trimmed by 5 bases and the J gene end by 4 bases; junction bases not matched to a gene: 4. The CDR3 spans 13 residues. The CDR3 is CASSQGQRYGYTF. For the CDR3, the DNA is TGTGCCAGCAGTCAGGGACAGCGCTATGGCTACACCTTC.

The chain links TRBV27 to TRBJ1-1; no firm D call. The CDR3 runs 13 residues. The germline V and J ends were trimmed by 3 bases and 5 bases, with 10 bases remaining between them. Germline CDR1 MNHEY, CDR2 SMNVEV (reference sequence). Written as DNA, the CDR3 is TGTGCCAGCAGTTTCATTCCCGGTACTGAAGCTTTCTTT. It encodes CASSFIPGTEAFF.

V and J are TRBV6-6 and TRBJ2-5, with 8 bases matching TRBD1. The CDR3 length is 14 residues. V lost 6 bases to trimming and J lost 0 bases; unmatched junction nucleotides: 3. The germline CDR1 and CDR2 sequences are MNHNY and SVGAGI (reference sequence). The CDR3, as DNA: TGTGCCAGCAGACAGGGGGGCCACCAAGAGACCCAGTACTTC. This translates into CASRQGGHQETQYF.

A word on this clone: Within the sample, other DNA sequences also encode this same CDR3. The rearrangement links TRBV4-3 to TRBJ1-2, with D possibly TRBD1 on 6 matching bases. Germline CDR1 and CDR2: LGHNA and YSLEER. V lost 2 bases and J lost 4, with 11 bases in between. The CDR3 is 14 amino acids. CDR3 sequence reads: CASSQLTGLYGYTF. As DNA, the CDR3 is TGCGCCAGCAGCCAATTAACAGGGCTCTATGGCTACACCTTC.

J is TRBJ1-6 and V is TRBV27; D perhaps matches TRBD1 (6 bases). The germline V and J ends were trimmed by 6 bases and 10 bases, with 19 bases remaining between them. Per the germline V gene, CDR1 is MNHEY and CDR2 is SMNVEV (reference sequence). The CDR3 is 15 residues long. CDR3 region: CASRPSRGSGSPLHF. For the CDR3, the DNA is TGTGCCAGCAGACCCTCCAGGGGCTCAGGATCACCCCTCCACTTT.